This T cell receptor beta chain was sequenced during a study of identical twins. Study-wide results and caveats: Models came in too low on out-of-frame TCR alpha sharing in monozygotic twins.

This clonotype was counted between two and nine times. Its antigen is not identified. TCRdb re-derived calls from the 5' RACE reads in MiXCR, one entry per CDR3 protein. The sample has about 530,000 distinct CDR3 sequences, approximately 14% seen once. The V gene end was trimmed by 6 bases and the J gene end by 8 bases; junction bases not matched to a gene: 7. The CDR3 covers 13 residues. Another study also made use of these data, one on yellow fever vaccine responses in identical twins.

The sequence derives from a woman aged 18-29 years in good health. Sequencing was carried out using CD4+ T cells sorted from blood. The V call is TRBV12-3 or TRBV12-4, the J call TRBJ2-3, with 8 bases lining up with TRBD2. The CDR3 here is CASRPSTSGTQYF. The CDR3 DNA follows: TGTGCCAGCAGACCCAGTACTAGCGGTACGCAGTATTTT.